The clone carrying this T cell receptor beta chain was recorded once. These data come from a study of patients and donors after allogeneic stem cell transplantation. From the RT-PCR reads, TCRdb called clonotypes with MiXCR, one entry per CDR3 protein. The table records a few hundred thousand distinct CDR3 sequences, 38% of them present only once. There are 15 residues in the CDR3. The V gene's germline CDR1 is SGHRS and CDR2 YFSETQ. Between the trimmed V and J ends, which lost 4 bases and 0 bases, there was a span of 11 bases. This clonotype originated in a human donor who was either an allogeneic HSCT recipient or a stem cell or donor lymphocyte infusion donor (not recorded which). It is not recorded whose cells these are; they may come from a transplant donor. The chain links TRBV5-1 to TRBJ2-1; D is undetermined. The specimen sequenced was blood, either unsorted or a sorted T cell fraction (not recorded which). CDR3 DNA: TGCGCCAGCAGCCCCGGCCTGAGCTCCTACAATGAGCAGTTCTTC. This encodes CASSPGLSSYNEQFF.